A single sample gave rise to the 10 T cell receptor beta chains below, sequenced in a study of blood T cell repertoires in COVID-19. Profiling relied on immunoSEQ multiplex PCR, and the TCRdb table lists in-frame clones only, not all of them. The table shows about 210,000 clones, with 90% to 95% occurring only once. The material sequenced was peripheral blood. The source of these receptors is a man aged 25-45 years with acute or convalescent COVID-19.

This clone was seen only once. The chain combines TRBV4-2 with TRBJ1-1, with D hard to call. Germline CDR1 reads LGHNA; CDR2 reads YNFKEQ. The CDR3 contains 15 residues. V lost 3 bases, J lost 2 bases, and 13 bases lay in between. The CDR3 spells CASSQNRLVNTEAFF. CDR3 bases: TGTGCCAGCAGCCAGAACCGGTTGGTAAACACTGAAGCTTTCTTT.

The chain uses TRBV3-1 (or the pseudogene TRBV3-2) and TRBJ1-2; 7 nucleotides line up with TRBD1. This CDR3 is built from 16 residues. With V trimmed by 1 base and J by 1 base, 6 bases remained unmatched. CDR1 and CDR2 (germline): LGHDT, YNNKEL (reference sequence). The CDR3 spells CASSQVEAGGNYGYTF. In nucleotides, the CDR3 is TGTGCCAGCAGCCAAGTGGAGGCAGGGGGTAACTATGGCTACACCTTC.

J is TRBJ1-2 and V is TRBV4-1, with 7 bases fitting TRBD1. The CDR3 contains 13 residues. V was pared by 3 bases and J by 4 bases, with 2 bases of the junction left unmatched. Germline-derived CDR1 and CDR2 are MGHRA and YSYEKL. The CDR3 here is CASSHDRAYGYTF. CDR3 DNA sequence: TGCGCCAGCAGCCACGACAGGGCCTATGGCTACACCTTC.

J is TRBJ2-3 and V is TRBV4-1, with 7 bases fitting TRBD1. V shed 0 bases and J 2 bases; nucleotides not matched to a gene: 5. Germline lookup yields CDR1 MGHRA and CDR2 YSYEKL. This CDR3 spans 16 amino acids. CDR3 nucleotides: TGCGCCAGCAGCCAAGACTGGACAGGCTTCACAGATACGCAGTATTTT. Amino acids: CASSQDWTGFTDTQYF.

The chain combines TRBV7-9 with TRBJ2-7; TRBD1 matches 7 bases. The CDR3 sequence is 15 residues long. From germline, CDR1 is SEHNR and CDR2 FQNEAQ (reference sequence). Trimming removed 7 bases from V and 3 bases from J; junction bases left unmatched: 12. The CDR3 DNA follows: TGTGCCAGCACCACAGGGGCGCCTGGGATCTACGAGCAGTACTTC. It is translated as CASTTGAPGIYEQYF.

V is TRBV5-1 and J is TRBJ1-5; D not certain. Per germline, CDR1 SGHRS and CDR2 YFSETQ. There are 16 residues in the CDR3. Trimming pared 5 bases from V and 0 bases from J, leaving 15 bases between. CDR3 nucleotide sequence: TGCGCCAGCAGTGCACCGGCACAGAATAGCAATCAGCCCCAGCATTTT. This gives the protein CASSAPAQNSNQPQHF.

The chain has TRBV2 and TRBJ1-1; D is unclear. The germline V gene has CDR1 SNHLY and CDR2 FYNNEI. V was cut by 7 bases and J by 0 bases, with 21 bases left in between. CDR3 length: 17 residues. The CDR3 region has the DNA TGTGCCAGCAATCCACCTCGGAGCAGATCGGTGAACACTGAAGCTTTCTTT. Its protein is CASNPPRSRSVNTEAFF.

J is TRBJ1-1 and V is TRBV25-1; 8 bases line up with TRBD1. This CDR3 has 13 amino acids. Germline values: CDR1 MGHDK, CDR2 SYGVNS. Losses at the gene ends were 6 bases for V and 12 bases for J; bases not matched to a gene: 12. The CDR3 region is CASRTVGQAMPFF. In DNA form, the CDR3 reads TGTGCCAGCAGGACCGTGGGACAGGCGATGCCTTTCTTT.

This clone appeared once. V and J are TRBV9 and TRBJ2-1; 11 nucleotides line up with TRBD2. Germline CDR1 and CDR2: SGDLS and YYNGEE. Trimming at V came to 4 bases and at J to 4 bases, leaving 4 bases not matched to a gene. This CDR3 spans 15 amino acids. The CDR3 spells CASSSRLAGYNEQFF. CDR3 sequence (DNA): TGTGCCAGCAGCTCTCGACTAGCGGGGTACAATGAGCAGTTCTTC.

The chain combines TRBV24-1 with TRBJ1-5; D is uncertain. The CDR3 loop spans 12 amino acids. CDR1 and CDR2 (germline): KGHDR, SFDVKD. Trimming left V 2 bases short and J 6 bases short, with 4 bases between. CDR3 sequence: CATSDYGQPQHF. CDR3 DNA sequence: TGTGCCACCAGTGATTACGGTCAGCCCCAGCATTTT.